A single sample gave rise to the 19 T cell receptor beta chains below, sequenced in a study of T cell responses to AZD1222 COVID-19 vaccine. This table comes from immunoSEQ multiplex PCR, and its TCRdb copy is limited to in-frame clones, with some not included. The table has about 160,000 clones, 70% to 90% seen once; the top ten hold around 4.5%. The sequencing here drew on peripheral blood, taken 28 days after the second AZD1222 dose. The source is an adult who received the AZD1222 COVID-19 vaccine.

The genes are TRBV30 and TRBJ2-7; no clear D. The CDR3 has 10 residues. V was shortened by 0 bases and J by 7 bases, with 4 bases between the two germline ends. Per germline, CDR1 GTSNPN and CDR2 SVGIG (reference sequence). The CDR3 DNA sequence: TGTGCCTGGAGTGTGGGGGAGCAGTACTTC. It yields the protein CAWSVGEQYF.

This chain links TRBV3-1 (or the pseudogene TRBV3-2) with TRBJ1-1; TRBD1 might be the D (5 bases). The CDR3 contains 17 residues. Germline lookup yields CDR1 LGHDT and CDR2 YNNKEL (reference sequence). The ends were cut back, 0 bases at V and 10 bases at J, with 24 bases in the middle. CDR3 protein: CASSQEGVQGLVSGAFF. CDR3 nucleotide sequence: TGTGCCAGCAGCCAAGAGGGGGTGCAGGGCCTCGTATCCGGAGCTTTCTTT.

The J gene is TRBJ2-1, the V gene TRBV6-2 or TRBV6-3, with 7 bases fitting TRBD1. V dropped 4 bases and J dropped 5; count of bases not matched to a gene: 17. Germline CDR1 is MNHEY and CDR2 is SVGEGT. The CDR3 sequence is 18 residues long. CDR3 sequence: CASSSRTGPKGENNEQFF. The CDR3 DNA sequence: TGTGCCAGCAGTTCGCGGACAGGACCAAAGGGGGAGAACAATGAGCAGTTCTTC.

The V and J genes are TRBV7-9 and TRBJ1-1, with a weak D call TRBD1 (6 bases). The germline V gene encodes CDR1 SEHNR and CDR2 FQNEAQ (reference sequence). CDR3 length equals 14 residues. The V gene lost 5 bases and the J gene lost 4 bases, with 14 bases spanning the gap. CDR3 sequence reads: CASSHKGGSTEAFF. CDR3 in DNA: TGTGCCAGCAGCCATAAGGGGGGAAGCACTGAAGCTTTCTTT.

This clone was seen more than once but under ten times. The chain employs TRBV7-9 and TRBJ1-3; tentatively, D is TRBD1 (5 bases). This CDR3 region has 14 residues. V was cut by 5 bases and J by 4 bases, with 12 bases left in between. Germline V gives CDR1 SEHNR, CDR2 FQNEAQ (reference sequence). CDR3 protein: CASSPQGTGNTIYF. In DNA form, the CDR3 reads TGTGCCAGCAGCCCCCAGGGAACCGGAAACACCATATATTTT.

This clone was picked up one time. The chain is built from TRBV27 and TRBJ2-1; D is perhaps TRBD2 (5 bases). CDR3 length equals 14 residues. CDR1 and CDR2 from the germline V gene are MNHEY and SMNVEV (reference sequence). V dropped 8 bases and J dropped 0 bases, with 11 bases sitting between them. CDR3 DNA: TGTGCCAGCCTAGCCGGAGGCTCCTACAATGAGCAGTTCTTC. Protein sequence: CASLAGGSYNEQFF.

CDR3 loop: CASRTSGNTEAFF. In DNA form, the CDR3 reads TGTGCCAGCAGGACATCAGGGAACACTGAAGCTTTCTTT. The genes are TRBV27 and TRBJ1-1; D is unclear. This CDR3 is 13 amino acids long. V dropped 6 bases and J dropped 1 base, with 9 bases sitting between them. From germline, CDR1 is MNHEY and CDR2 SMNVEV (reference sequence).

The V and J genes are TRBV3-1 (or the pseudogene TRBV3-2) and TRBJ1-1; D is unclear. This CDR3 contains 14 residues. Trimming removed 4 bases from V and 1 base from J, with 10 bases in between. The germline V gene has CDR1 LGHDT and CDR2 YNNKEL (reference sequence). As DNA, the CDR3 is TGTGCCAGCAGCCCGCTCGGGCAGAACACTGAAGCTTTCTTT. Its translation: CASSPLGQNTEAFF.

The chain recombines TRBV5-6 with TRBJ1-1; tentatively, D is TRBD1 (5 bases). Per germline, CDR1 SGHDT and CDR2 YYEEEE. V was trimmed by 6 bases and J by 4 bases, leaving 16 bases between them. The CDR3 runs to 14 residues. The CDR3 is CASITRGGVTEAFF. DNA for the CDR3: TGTGCCAGCATTACAAGGGGAGGGGTCACTGAAGCTTTCTTT.

The V call is TRBV4-1, the J call TRBJ2-2, with D hard to call. In germline, CDR1 is MGHRA, CDR2 YSYEKL. This CDR3 contains 13 residues. The ends were cut back, 0 bases at V and 6 bases at J, with 5 bases in the middle. The CDR3 sequence: CASSQEQSGELFF. The CDR3 DNA is TGCGCCAGCAGCCAAGAACAGTCCGGGGAGCTGTTTTTT.

This clone was recorded once. The chain joins TRBV2 to TRBJ1-5; D is undetermined. Germline lookup yields CDR1 SNHLY and CDR2 FYNNEI. The length of the CDR3 is 16 residues. V was cut by 3 bases and J by 7 bases, with 19 bases left in between. CDR3 sequence (DNA): TGTGCCAGCAGTGAGAGAGGGAGGGAGGATAGGCAGCCCCAGCATTTT. It is translated as CASSERGREDRQPQHF.

V and J are TRBV4-1 and TRBJ1-1, with D possibly TRBD1 on 6 matching bases. CDR3 size: 14 residues. CDR1 and CDR2 from the germline V gene are MGHRA and YSYEKL. The V and J ends lost 3 bases and 4 bases respectively, with 12 bases between them. CDR3 sequence (DNA): TGCGCCAGCAGCCACTCAACAGGGCCCACTGAAGCTTTCTTT. Translating gives CASSHSTGPTEAFF.

CDR3 in amino acids: CSVRQGSNEQYF. The CDR3 DNA sequence: TGCAGCGTTAGACAGGGGTCCAACGAGCAGTACTTC. The genes are TRBV29-1 and TRBJ2-7; 8 bases are a match to TRBD1. Germline V gives CDR1 SQVTM, CDR2 ANQGSEA. There are 12 residues in the CDR3. J lost 5 bases, V lost 5 bases, and 5 bases had no gene match.

The chain combines TRBV9 with TRBJ2-5, with 7 nucleotides matching TRBD2. The germline V gene has CDR1 SGDLS and CDR2 YYNGEE. CDR3 size: 15 residues. J gave up 4 bases and V 4 bases, and 10 bases lay outside the gene matches. CDR3: CASSPEGGFGETQYF. CDR3 sequence (DNA): TGTGCCAGCAGCCCAGAGGGAGGGTTCGGAGAGACCCAGTACTTC.

This clone was found a few times. V and J are TRBV19 and TRBJ2-1, with 7 bases aligning to TRBD2. This CDR3 region has 15 residues. Germline V lookup: CDR1 LNHDA, CDR2 SQIVND (reference sequence). After removal of 2 bases from V and 4 bases from J, the junction contained 5 bases not matched to a gene. DNA of the CDR3: TGTGCCAGTAGTATACGGGGGGAGGGGTACAATGAGCAGTTCTTC. This translates into CASSIRGEGYNEQFF.

This CDR3 reads CASSLGSYVETQYF. CDR3 DNA: TGCGCCAGCAGCTTGGGTAGCTATGTGGAGACCCAGTACTTC. The chain uses TRBV5-1 and TRBJ2-5; D is unresolved. V lost 0 bases, J lost 5 bases, and 11 bases lay in between. This CDR3 is 14 amino acids long. Germline V gene lookup returns CDR1 SGHRS and CDR2 YFSETQ.

This clone was recorded only once. The chain has TRBV5-5 and TRBJ1-2; weak D call: TRBD1 (6 bases). The ends were cut back, 0 bases at V and 2 bases at J, with 11 bases in the middle. Germline lookup yields CDR1 SGHKS and CDR2 YYEKEE (reference sequence). CDR3 length: 15 residues. CDR3 sequence: CASSLAGAKNYGYTF. CDR3 DNA sequence: TGTGCCAGCAGCTTGGCAGGGGCTAAGAACTATGGCTACACCTTC. The entire variable domain, with the rest obtained from reference TRBV5-5 and TRBJ1-2, is as follows: DAGVTQSPTHLIKTRGQQVTLRCSPISGHKSVSWYQQVLGQGPQFIFQYYEKEERGRGNFPDRFSARQFPNYSSELNVNALLLGDSALYLCASSLAGAKNYGYTFGSGTRLTVV.

The rearrangement joins TRBV10-1 to TRBJ2-1; D might be TRBD2 (6 bases). The CDR3 is 15 amino acids. V lost 3 bases and J lost 4, with 13 bases in between. The germline gives CDR1 WNHNN, CDR2 SYGVQD (reference sequence). The DNA of the CDR3 is TGCGCCAGCAGTGACCTAGGGCGGGGATACAATGAGCAGTTCTTC. This gives the protein CASSDLGRGYNEQFF.

J is TRBJ2-7 and V is TRBV5-1; D remains unclear. From germline, CDR1 is SGHRS and CDR2 YFSETQ. This CDR3 contains 11 residues. Between the trimmed V and J ends, which lost 4 bases and 6 bases, there was a span of 8 bases. The CDR3 is CASSPDIEQYF. In DNA form, the CDR3 reads TGCGCCAGCAGCCCCGATATCGAGCAGTACTTC. The full variable domain, rest sourced from reference TRBV5-1 and TRBJ2-7, is KAGVTQTPRYLIKTRGQQVTLSCSPISGHRSVSWYQQTPGQGLQFLFEYFSETQRNKGNFPGRFSGRQFSNSRSEMNVSTLELGDSALYLCASSPDIEQYFGPGTRLTVT.